Listed here are 19 T cell receptor beta chains from one sample, sequenced in a study of T cell changes during pregnancy in multiple sclerosis. Generated by immunoSEQ multiplex PCR, the TCRdb table keeps only in-frame clones and is missing some. The sample includes 40,000 to 55,000 clones, over 80% of them seen just once. Source: CD4+ T cells from peripheral blood mononuclear cells, taken in the third trimester of pregnancy. These TCRs come from a female donor with multiple sclerosis, enrolled in a pregnancy study.

The chain joins TRBV7-9 to TRBJ2-3, with 9 positions matching TRBD2. V shed 5 bases, J shed 0 bases, and the junction held 9 bases outside the gene matches. The germline gives CDR1 SEHNR, CDR2 FQNEAQ (reference sequence). The CDR3 is 17 amino acids. This CDR3 is CASSPLGLAGSTDTQYF. CDR3 DNA sequence: TGTGCCAGCAGCCCCCTCGGGCTAGCGGGGAGCACAGATACGCAGTATTTT. The full variable domain, in which reference TRBV7-9 and TRBJ2-3 provide the parts outside the CDR3, is DTGVSQNPRHKITKRGQNVTFRCDPISEHNRLYWYRQTLGQGPEFLTYFQNEAQLEKSRLLSDRFSAERPKGSFSTLEIQRTEQGDSAMYLCASSPLGLAGSTDTQYFGPGTRLTVL.

The chain joins TRBV5-6 to TRBJ2-5, with 8 bases matching TRBD2. Unmatched junction bases numbered 5, after V lost 0 bases and J lost 1 base. Germline CDR1 reads SGHDT; CDR2 reads YYEEEE. This CDR3 has 16 residues. CDR3 sequence reads: CASSLAIGGGQETQYF. The CDR3, as DNA: TGTGCCAGCAGCTTGGCCATCGGGGGGGGCCAAGAGACCCAGTACTTC.

This sequence joins TRBV9 and TRBJ2-7; 7 bases fit TRBD2. This CDR3 has 14 amino acids. Germline values: CDR1 SGDLS, CDR2 YYNGEE. The ends lost 2 bases at V and 5 bases at J; junction bases unmatched: 7. CDR3 DNA sequence: TGTGCCAGCAGCGTGGGACTACTAGGCCACGAGCAGTACTTC. Its protein is CASSVGLLGHEQYF.

In nucleotides, the CDR3 is TGTGCCATCAGCGCACAGGGGTTCAACACTGAAGCTTTCTTT. Amino acid sequence: CAISAQGFNTEAFF. V is TRBV10-3 and J is TRBJ1-1; 7 bases fit TRBD1. The junction had 6 bases not matched to a gene; V was cut back by 6 bases and J by 2 bases. Germline CDR1 ENHRY, CDR2 SYGVKD. This CDR3 is 14 amino acids long.

This sequence joins TRBV15 and TRBJ2-7; 7 nucleotides match TRBD1. V was pared by 2 bases and J by 3 bases, with 7 bases of the junction left unmatched. There are 15 residues in the CDR3. CDR1 LNHNV and CDR2 YYDKDF come from the germline V gene (reference sequence). DNA for the CDR3: TGTGCCACCAGCAGACCTACGGGACAGCGCTACGAGCAGTACTTC. Amino acid sequence: CATSRPTGQRYEQYF.

J is TRBJ1-1 and V is TRBV30; the D is unclear. CDR3 length: 13 residues. The germline CDR1 and CDR2 sequences are GTSNPN and SVGIG (reference sequence). Between the trimmed V and J ends, which lost 4 bases and 11 bases, there was a span of 20 bases. The CDR3 coding sequence is TGTGCCTGGACTGCCGGGGATCTCCTCTCTGCTTTCTTT. Translated, it gives CAWTAGDLLSAFF.

This sequence joins TRBV7-6 and TRBJ1-1; tentatively, D is TRBD1 (5 bases). V was clipped by 0 bases and J by 1 base, with 9 bases between them. The CDR3 sequence is 15 residues long. CDR1 is SGHVS, CDR2 FNYEAQ, per germline. Here the CDR3 reads CASSLAAGQNTEAFF. CDR3 coding DNA: TGTGCCAGCAGCTTAGCGGCAGGACAGAACACTGAAGCTTTCTTT.

The V and J genes are TRBV7-9 and TRBJ1-3; tentatively, D is TRBD1 (5 bases). Trimming took off 6 bases at V and 0 bases at J, with 12 bases between the two ends. Germline CDR1 SEHNR, CDR2 FQNEAQ (reference sequence). The CDR3 length is 15 residues. The CDR3 region is CASSAGPSSGNTIYF. As DNA, the CDR3 is TGTGCCAGCAGTGCAGGGCCGAGCTCTGGAAACACCATATATTTT.

The V and J genes are TRBV30 and TRBJ1-1; D might be TRBD1 (6 bases). Trimming left V 2 bases short and J 6 bases short, with 10 bases between. Germline lookup yields CDR1 GTSNPN and CDR2 SVGIG (reference sequence). This CDR3 is built from 12 residues. CDR3 residues: CAWSSQGAEAFF. The CDR3 DNA reads as TGTGCCTGGAGTTCACAGGGCGCTGAAGCTTTCTTT.

The V and J genes are TRBV7-8 and TRBJ1-1; D call uncertain. Deletions cut 1 base from V and 3 bases from J, with 6 bases between. The CDR3 contains 13 residues. The germline V gene has CDR1 SGHVS and CDR2 FQNEAQ. CDR3 nucleotides: TGTGCCAGCAGCTTAGTACTGCACACTGAAGCTTTCTTT. Translating it yields CASSLVLHTEAFF. The full variable domain, in which reference TRBV7-8 and TRBJ1-1 provide the parts outside the CDR3, is GAGVSQSPRYKVAKRGQDVALRCDPISGHVSLFWYQQALGQGPEFLTYFQNEAQLDKSGLPSDRFFAERPEGSVSTLKIQRTQQEDSAVYLCASSLVLHTEAFFGQGTRLTVV.

The chain carries TRBV29-1 and TRBJ2-1, with a tentative D call TRBD2 (6 bases). V was trimmed by 6 bases and J by 8 bases, leaving 11 bases between them. Germline V gives CDR1 SQVTM, CDR2 ANQGSEA. The CDR3 is 11 amino acids. The chain's CDR3 is CSVREPHEQFF. The CDR3 DNA sequence: TGCAGCGTCCGGGAGCCCCATGAGCAGTTCTTC.

V gene TRBV2 combines with J gene TRBJ2-2; D gene unclear. Deletions cut 6 bases from V and 3 bases from J, with 14 bases between. The CDR3 loop spans 15 amino acids. CDR1 and CDR2 (germline): SNHLY, FYNNEI. In DNA form, the CDR3 reads TGTGCCAGCAGGCCCGAAGACTTGTACACCGGGGAGCTGTTTTTT. Its translation: CASRPEDLYTGELFF.

The chain carries TRBV28 and TRBJ2-1; no clear D. This CDR3 is built from 14 residues. The germline CDR1 and CDR2 sequences are MDHEN and SYDVKM. V was trimmed by 2 bases and J by 3 bases, leaving 8 bases between them. DNA for the CDR3: TGTGCCAGCAGTTTAGCGCCTCTCTACAATGAGCAGTTCTTC. As protein: CASSLAPLYNEQFF.

V and J are TRBV5-1 and TRBJ2-5; D is possibly TRBD2 (5 bases). CDR1 is SGHRS, CDR2 YFSETQ, per germline. CDR3 length: 12 amino acids. Trimming removed 6 bases from V and 0 bases from J, with 6 bases in between. CDR3 coding DNA: TGCGCCAGCACGACTAACCAAGAGACCCAGTACTTC. Its protein product is CASTTNQETQYF.

The rearrangement uses TRBV27 and TRBJ1-6; possibly TRBD1 for D (6 bases). Germline V gene lookup returns CDR1 MNHEY and CDR2 SMNVEV (reference sequence). With 5 bases removed from V and 7 bases from J, the gap between germline ends came to 15 bases. The CDR3 loop spans 15 amino acids. The CDR3 DNA sequence: TGTGCCAGCAGTATTGTACAGGGCGGGAATTCACCCCTCCACTTT. Protein: CASSIVQGGNSPLHF.

The chain carries TRBV7-3 and TRBJ2-3, with 7 bases lining up with TRBD2. Germline V gene lookup returns CDR1 SGHTA and CDR2 FQGTGA. Germline trimming cut 5 bases from V and 4 bases from J; bases unmatched to any gene: 12. This CDR3 has 16 residues. CDR3 bases: TGTGCCAGCAGCCGCCTTGGGAGCGGGGTCGCAGATACGCAGTATTTT. As protein: CASSRLGSGVADTQYF.

This clone was recorded only once. J is TRBJ2-2 and V is TRBV11-2, with D unclear. Deletions cut 0 bases from V and 7 bases from J, with 3 bases between. Germline V gene data show CDR1 as SGHAT and CDR2 as FQNNGV. The CDR3 runs 12 residues. The CDR3, as DNA: TGTGCCAGCAGCTTAGACGTCGGGGAGCTGTTTTTT. Protein: CASSLDVGELFF. The complete variable domain, with remaining parts taken from reference TRBV11-2 and TRBJ2-2, reads EAGVAQSPRYKIIEKRQSVAFWCNPISGHATLYWYQQILGQGPKLLIQFQNNGVVDDSQLPKDRFSAERLKGVDSTLKIQPAKLEDSAVYLCASSLDVGELFFGEGSRLTVL.

This chain connects TRBV4-1 to TRBJ2-1; D is uncertain. The CDR3 is made up of 13 amino acids. Germline V gives CDR1 MGHRA, CDR2 YSYEKL. The germline V and J ends were trimmed by 1 base and 3 bases, with 4 bases remaining between them. CDR3 protein: CASSQAVYNEQFF. The CDR3, as DNA: TGCGCCAGCAGCCAAGCAGTCTACAATGAGCAGTTCTTC.

V and J are TRBV2 and TRBJ2-5; 16 nucleotides align to TRBD2. With 4 bases clipped from V and 7 bases from J, the junction kept 6 bases outside the gene matches. The CDR3 consists of 16 residues. The germline V gene encodes CDR1 SNHLY and CDR2 FYNNEI. This CDR3 reads CASSAGTSGGAGTQYF. The CDR3 nucleotides are TGTGCCAGCAGTGCCGGGACTAGCGGGGGGGCCGGGACCCAGTACTTC.